This T cell receptor (beta chain) was identified during a study of T-cell reconstitution after alpha-beta-depleted transplantation in children. Study-level findings and limits: There were reportedly several hundred expanded graft clones from which alpha-beta T cells came about two months after transplant. High day-60 TCRbeta diversity in some patients came from surviving recipient T cells and thymic progenitors. Newly generated T cells supplied most T-cell counts and diversity one year post-transplant.

Germline V gene sequence: CDR1 MDHEN, CDR2 SYDVKM. The CDR3 runs 14 residues. The V end lost 5 bases, the J end lost 4 bases, and 12 bases lay between the germline ends. This sample's TCRbeta library carried unique molecular identifier barcodes. TCRdb fed the PCR reads into MiXCR, producing one record per CDR3 protein. The data hold around 490,000 distinct CDR3 sequences, with about an eighth observed a single time. As concerns this clonotype: Its cognate antigen is unknown.

The origin of this receptor is a female patient aged 2-9 years who had a stem cell transplant for aplastic anemia, so the T cells may come from the graft donor. V usage is TRBV28 and J usage is TRBJ1-5, with unresolved D. The starting material was PBMCs, mostly from graft donor cells, obtained 180 days after TCRalphabeta/CD19-depleted stem cell transplant. CDR3 bases: TGTGCCAGCAGTACCACCGTCTATAATCAGCCCCAGCATTTT. It is translated as CASSTTVYNQPQHF.